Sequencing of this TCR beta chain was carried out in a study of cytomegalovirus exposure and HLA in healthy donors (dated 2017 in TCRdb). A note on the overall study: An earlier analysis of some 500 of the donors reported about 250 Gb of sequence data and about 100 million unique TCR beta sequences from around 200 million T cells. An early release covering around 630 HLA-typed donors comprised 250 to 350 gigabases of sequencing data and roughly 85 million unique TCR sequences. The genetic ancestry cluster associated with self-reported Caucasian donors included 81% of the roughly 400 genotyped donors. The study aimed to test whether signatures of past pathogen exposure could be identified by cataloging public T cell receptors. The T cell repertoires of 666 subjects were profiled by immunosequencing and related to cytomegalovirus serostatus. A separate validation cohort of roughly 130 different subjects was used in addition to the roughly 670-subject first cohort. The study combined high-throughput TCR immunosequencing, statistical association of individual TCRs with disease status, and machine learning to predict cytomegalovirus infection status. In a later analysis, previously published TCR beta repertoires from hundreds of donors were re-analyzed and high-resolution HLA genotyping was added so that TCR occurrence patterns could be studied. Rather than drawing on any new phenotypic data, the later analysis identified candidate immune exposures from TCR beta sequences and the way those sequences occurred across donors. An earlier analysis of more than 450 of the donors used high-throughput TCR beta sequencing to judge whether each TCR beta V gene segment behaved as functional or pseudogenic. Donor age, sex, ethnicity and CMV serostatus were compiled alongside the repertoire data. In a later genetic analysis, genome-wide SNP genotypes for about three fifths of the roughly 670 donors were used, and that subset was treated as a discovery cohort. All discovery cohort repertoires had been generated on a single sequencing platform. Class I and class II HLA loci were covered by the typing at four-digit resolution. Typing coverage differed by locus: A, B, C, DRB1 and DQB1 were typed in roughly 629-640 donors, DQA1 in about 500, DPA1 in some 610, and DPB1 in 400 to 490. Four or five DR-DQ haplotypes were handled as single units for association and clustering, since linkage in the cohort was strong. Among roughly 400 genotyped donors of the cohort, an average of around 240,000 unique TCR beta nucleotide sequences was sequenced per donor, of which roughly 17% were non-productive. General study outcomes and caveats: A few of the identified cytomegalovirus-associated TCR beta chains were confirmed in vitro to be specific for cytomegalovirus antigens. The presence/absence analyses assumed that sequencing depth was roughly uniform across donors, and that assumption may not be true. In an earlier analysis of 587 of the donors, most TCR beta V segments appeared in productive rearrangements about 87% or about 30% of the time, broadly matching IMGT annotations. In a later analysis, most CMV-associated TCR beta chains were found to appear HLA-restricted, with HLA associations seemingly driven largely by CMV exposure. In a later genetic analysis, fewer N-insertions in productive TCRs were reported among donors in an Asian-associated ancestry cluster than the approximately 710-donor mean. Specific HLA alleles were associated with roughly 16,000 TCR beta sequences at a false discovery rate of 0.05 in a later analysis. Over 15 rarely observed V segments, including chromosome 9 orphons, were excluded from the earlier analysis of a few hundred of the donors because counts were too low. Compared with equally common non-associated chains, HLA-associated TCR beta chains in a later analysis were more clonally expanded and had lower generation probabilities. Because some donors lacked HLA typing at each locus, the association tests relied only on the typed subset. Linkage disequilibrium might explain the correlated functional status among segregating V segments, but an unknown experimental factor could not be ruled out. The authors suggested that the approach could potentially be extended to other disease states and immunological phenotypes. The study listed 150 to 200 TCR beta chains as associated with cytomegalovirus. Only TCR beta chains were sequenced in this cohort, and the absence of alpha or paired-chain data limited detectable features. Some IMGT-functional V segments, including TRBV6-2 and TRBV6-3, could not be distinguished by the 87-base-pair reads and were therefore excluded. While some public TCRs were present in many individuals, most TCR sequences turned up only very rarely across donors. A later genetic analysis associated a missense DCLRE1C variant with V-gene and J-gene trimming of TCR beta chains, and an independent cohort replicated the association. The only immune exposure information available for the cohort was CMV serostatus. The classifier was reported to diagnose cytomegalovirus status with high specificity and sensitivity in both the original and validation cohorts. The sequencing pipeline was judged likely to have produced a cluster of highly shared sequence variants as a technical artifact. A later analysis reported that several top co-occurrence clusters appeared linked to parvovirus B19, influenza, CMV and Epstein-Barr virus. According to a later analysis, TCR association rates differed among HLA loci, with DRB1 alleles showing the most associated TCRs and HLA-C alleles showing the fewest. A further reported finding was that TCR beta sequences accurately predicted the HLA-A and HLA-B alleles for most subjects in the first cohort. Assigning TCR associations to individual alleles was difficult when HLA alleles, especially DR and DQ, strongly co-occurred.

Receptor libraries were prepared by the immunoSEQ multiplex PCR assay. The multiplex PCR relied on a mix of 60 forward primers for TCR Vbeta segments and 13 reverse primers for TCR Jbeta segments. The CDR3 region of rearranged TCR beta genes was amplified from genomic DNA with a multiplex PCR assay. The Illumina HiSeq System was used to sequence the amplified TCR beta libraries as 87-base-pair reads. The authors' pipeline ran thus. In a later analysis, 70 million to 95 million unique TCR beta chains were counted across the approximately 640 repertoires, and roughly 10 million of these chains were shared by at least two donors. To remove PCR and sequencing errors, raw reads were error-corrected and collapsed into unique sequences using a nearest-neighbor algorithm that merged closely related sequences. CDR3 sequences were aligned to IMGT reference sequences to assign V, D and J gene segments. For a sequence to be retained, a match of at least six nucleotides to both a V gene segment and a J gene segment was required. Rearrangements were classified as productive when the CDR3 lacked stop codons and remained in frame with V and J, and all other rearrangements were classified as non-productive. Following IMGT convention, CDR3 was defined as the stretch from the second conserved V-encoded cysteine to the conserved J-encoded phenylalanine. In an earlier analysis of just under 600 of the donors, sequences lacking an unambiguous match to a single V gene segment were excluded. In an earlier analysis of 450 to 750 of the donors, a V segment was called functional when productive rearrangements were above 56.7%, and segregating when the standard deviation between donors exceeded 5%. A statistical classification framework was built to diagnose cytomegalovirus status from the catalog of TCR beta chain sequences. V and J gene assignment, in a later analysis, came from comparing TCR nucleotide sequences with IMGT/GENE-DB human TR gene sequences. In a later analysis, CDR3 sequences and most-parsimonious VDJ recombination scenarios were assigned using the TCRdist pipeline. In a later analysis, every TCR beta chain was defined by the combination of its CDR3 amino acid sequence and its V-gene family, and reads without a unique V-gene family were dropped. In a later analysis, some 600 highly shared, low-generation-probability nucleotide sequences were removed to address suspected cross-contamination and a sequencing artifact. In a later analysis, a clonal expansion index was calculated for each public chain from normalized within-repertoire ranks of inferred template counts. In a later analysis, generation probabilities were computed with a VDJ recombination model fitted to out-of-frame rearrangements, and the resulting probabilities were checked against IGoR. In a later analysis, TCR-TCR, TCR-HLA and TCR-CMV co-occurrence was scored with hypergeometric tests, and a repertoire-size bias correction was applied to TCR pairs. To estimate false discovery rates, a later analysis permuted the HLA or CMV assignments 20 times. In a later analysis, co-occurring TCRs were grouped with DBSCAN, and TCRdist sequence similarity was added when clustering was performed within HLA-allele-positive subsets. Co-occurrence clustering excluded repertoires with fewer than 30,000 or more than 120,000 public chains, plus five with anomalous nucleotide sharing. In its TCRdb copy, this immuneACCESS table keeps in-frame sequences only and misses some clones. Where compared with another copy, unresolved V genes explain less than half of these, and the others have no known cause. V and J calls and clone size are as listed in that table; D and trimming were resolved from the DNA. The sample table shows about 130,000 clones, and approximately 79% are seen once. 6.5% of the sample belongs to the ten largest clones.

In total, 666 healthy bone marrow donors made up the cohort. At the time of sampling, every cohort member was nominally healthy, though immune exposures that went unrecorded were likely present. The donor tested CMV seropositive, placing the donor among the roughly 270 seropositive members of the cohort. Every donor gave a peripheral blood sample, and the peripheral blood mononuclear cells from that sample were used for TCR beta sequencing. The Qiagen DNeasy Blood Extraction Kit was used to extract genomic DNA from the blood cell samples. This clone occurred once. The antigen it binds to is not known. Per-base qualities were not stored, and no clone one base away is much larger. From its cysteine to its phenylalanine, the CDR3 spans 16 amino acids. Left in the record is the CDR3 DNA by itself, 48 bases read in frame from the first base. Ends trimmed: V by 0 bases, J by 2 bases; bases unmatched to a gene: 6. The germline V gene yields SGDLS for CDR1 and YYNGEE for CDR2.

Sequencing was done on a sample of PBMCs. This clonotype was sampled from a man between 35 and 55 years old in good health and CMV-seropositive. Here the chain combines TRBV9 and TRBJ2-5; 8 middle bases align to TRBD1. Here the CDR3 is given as CASSVGLGTGQETQYF. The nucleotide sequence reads TGTGCCAGCAGCGTAGGTTTAGGGACAGGACAAGAGACCCAGTACTTC. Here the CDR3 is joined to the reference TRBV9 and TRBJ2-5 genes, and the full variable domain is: DSGVTQTPKHLITATGQRVTLRCSPRSGDLSVYWYQQSLDQGLQFLIQYYNGEERAKGNILERFSAQQFPDLHSELNLSSLELGDSALYFCASSVGLGTGQETQYFGPGTRLLVL.